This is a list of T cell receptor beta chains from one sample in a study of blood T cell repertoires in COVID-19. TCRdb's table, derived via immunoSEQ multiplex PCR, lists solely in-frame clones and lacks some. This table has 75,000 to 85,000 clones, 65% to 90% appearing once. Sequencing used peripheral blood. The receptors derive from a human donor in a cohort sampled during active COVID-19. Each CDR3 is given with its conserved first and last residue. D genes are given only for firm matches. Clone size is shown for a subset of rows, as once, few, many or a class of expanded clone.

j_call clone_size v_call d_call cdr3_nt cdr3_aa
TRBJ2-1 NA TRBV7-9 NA TGTGCCAGCAGCTTAGTGACTGTCTACAATGAGCAGTTCTTC CASSLVTVYNEQFF
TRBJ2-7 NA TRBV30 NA TGTGCCTGGACACGGGGAAATCCTTACGAGCAGTACTTC CAWTRGNPYEQYF
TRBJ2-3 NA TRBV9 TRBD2 TGTGCCAGCACATCCGGGACTAGGTTGGCAGATACGCAGTATTTT CASTSGTRLADTQYF
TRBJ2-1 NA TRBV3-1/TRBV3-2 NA TGTGCCAGCAGCTCTCTCTCCTACAATGAGCAGTTCTTC CASSSLSYNEQFF
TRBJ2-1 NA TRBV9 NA TGTGCCAGCAGCGTAGTTGGTAGCAGCTACAATGAGCAGTTCTTC CASSVVGSSYNEQFF
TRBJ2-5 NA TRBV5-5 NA TGTGCCAGCAGCTTGGATTGGACTGAAGAAGAGACCCAGTACTTC CASSLDWTEEETQYF
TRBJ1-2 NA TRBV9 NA TGTGCCAGCAGCGTCCCAGGGGTTTATGGCTACACCTTC CASSVPGVYGYTF
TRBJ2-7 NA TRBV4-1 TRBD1 TGCGCCAGCAGCCACCGACAGGGGCCAGCCTACGAGCAGTACTTC CASSHRQGPAYEQYF
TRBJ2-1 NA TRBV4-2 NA TGTGCCAGCAGCCAAGAAGGCGGGGCCGGGTACAATGAGCAGTTCTTC CASSQEGGAGYNEQFF
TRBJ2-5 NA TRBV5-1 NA TGCGCCAGCAGCTTGGCCATAGGGGGTCAAGAGACCCAGTACTTC CASSLAIGGQETQYF
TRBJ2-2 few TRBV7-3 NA TGTGCCAGCAGCTTAGGGCCCCACCAGAACACCGGGGAGCTGTTTTTT CASSLGPHQNTGELFF
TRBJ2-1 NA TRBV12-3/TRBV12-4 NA TGTGCCAGCAGTTTTTCACAGAACAATGAGCAGTTCTTC CASSFSQNNEQFF
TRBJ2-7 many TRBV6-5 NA TGTGCCAGCAGTTACGCGGCCGATAGCTCCTACGAGCAGTACTTC CASSYAADSSYEQYF
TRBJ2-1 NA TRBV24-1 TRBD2 TGTGCCACCAGTGATTCTGAAGCGGGGGTCTACAATGAGCAGTTCTTC CATSDSEAGVYNEQFF
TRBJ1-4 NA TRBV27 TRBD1 TGTGCCAGCAGTGCCGGGACAGATGAAAAACTGTTTTTT CASSAGTDEKLFF
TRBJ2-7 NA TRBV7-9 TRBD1 TGTGCCAGCAGCCTATCGGCCTTTATGACAGGGGCTGGCTACGAGCAGTACTTC CASSLSAFMTGAGYEQYF
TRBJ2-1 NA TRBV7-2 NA TGTGCCAGCAGGCGAGGGGAGGCCCTCTTCTACAATGAGCAGTTCTTC CASRRGEALFYNEQFF
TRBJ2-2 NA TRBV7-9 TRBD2 TGTGCCAGCAGCCAGGGACTAGCGGAGAACACCGGGGAGCTGTTTTTT CASSQGLAENTGELFF
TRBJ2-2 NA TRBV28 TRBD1 TGTGCCAGCAGGACCGGGACAGGGAACACCGGGGAGCTGTTTTTT CASRTGTGNTGELFF
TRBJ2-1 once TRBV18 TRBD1 TGTGCCAGCTCACCACTACAGGGGGCCTACAATGAGCAGTTCTTC CASSPLQGAYNEQFF
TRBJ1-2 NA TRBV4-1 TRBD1 TGCGCCAGCAGCCTCGGGACAGGGGTCCACTATGGCTACACCTTC CASSLGTGVHYGYTF
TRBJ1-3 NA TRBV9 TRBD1 TGTGCCAGCAGCACGGACAGGGCTCTAGCGGGAAACACCATATATTTT CASSTDRALAGNTIYF
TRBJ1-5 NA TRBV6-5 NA TGTGCCAGCAGGCGTAGCTCGGAGGGCAATCAGCCCCAGCATTTT CASRRSSEGNQPQHF
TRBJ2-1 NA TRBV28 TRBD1 TGTGCCAGCGACCGAGGGGACAGCTACAATGAGCAGTTCTTC CASDRGDSYNEQFF
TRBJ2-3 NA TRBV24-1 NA TGTGCCACCAGTGAGCCGGGTAGGGGGACAGATACGCAGTATTTT CATSEPGRGTDTQYF
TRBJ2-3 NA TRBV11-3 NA TGTGCCAGCAGCTCCGCTTCGAGACTCGGGGGTATCACAGATACGCAGTATTTT CASSSASRLGGITDTQYF
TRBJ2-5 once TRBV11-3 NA TGTGCCAGCAGCCAAGATGGGACACGAGAGACCCAGTACTTC CASSQDGTRETQYF
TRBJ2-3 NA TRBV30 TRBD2 TGTGCCTGGAGTAGGACTAGCGGGAGGGTAGATACGCAGTATTTT CAWSRTSGRVDTQYF
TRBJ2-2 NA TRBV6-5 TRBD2 TGTGCCAGCAGTCCCCTAGCGGCCACCGGGGAGCTGTTTTTT CASSPLAATGELFF
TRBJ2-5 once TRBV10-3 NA TGTGCCATCAGTGGTTGGGCAGGGGAACAAGAGACCCAGTACTTC CAISGWAGEQETQYF
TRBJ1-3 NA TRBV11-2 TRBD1 TGTGCCAGCAGCTTAGGACAGGGAGGCGGAAACACCATATATTTT CASSLGQGGGNTIYF
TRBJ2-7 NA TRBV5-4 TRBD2 TGTGCCAGCAGCGAAGGGACTACCTACGAGCAGTACTTC CASSEGTTYEQYF
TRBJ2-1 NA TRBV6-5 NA TGTGCCAGCAGTTACTCGAAAGAGGCGGTCCTCAATGAGCAGTTCTTC CASSYSKEAVLNEQFF
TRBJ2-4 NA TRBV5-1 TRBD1 TGCGCCAGCAGCCCAGGGGGAAACATTCAGTACTTC CASSPGGNIQYF
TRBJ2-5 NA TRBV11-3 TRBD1 TGTGCCAGCAGGCCGGGACAGGGGTATCAAGAGACCCAGTACTTC CASRPGQGYQETQYF
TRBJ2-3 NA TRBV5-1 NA TGCGCCAGCAGCTCCTTGAGCGGGAGCACAGATACGCAGTATTTT CASSSLSGSTDTQYF
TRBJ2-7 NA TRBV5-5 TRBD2 TGTGCCAGCAGCTTGTTAAGGCTAGCGGTAACCTACGAGCAGTACTTC CASSLLRLAVTYEQYF
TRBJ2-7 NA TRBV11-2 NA TGTGCCAGCAGCTTTCCAGGGGTCCACGAGCAGTACTTC CASSFPGVHEQYF
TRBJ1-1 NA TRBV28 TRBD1 TGTGCCAGCAGTTTAGTACCGGGACAGGGACTGAACACTGAAGCTTTCTTT CASSLVPGQGLNTEAFF
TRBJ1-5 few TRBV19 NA TGTGCTACCCACCTATACGGGGGTCAGCCCCAGCATTTT CATHLYGGQPQHF
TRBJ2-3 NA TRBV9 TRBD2 TGTGCCAGCAGCAAAGCTACTAGCGGAGACACAGATACGCAGTATTTT CASSKATSGDTDTQYF
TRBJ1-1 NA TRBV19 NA TGTGCCAGTACCACTTGGGGGGTGAGCGCTGAAGCTTTCTTT CASTTWGVSAEAFF
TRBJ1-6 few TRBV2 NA TGTGCCAGCAGTGATCGACAGACGTATAATTCACCCCTCCACTTT CASSDRQTYNSPLHF
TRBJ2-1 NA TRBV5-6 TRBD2 TGTGCCAGCAGCTTGCTTAGCGGGAGGGCCTGGGGTGAGCAGTTCTTC CASSLLSGRAWGEQFF
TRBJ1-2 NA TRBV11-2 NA TGTGCCAGCAGCTTCTCCGGGGTTTATGGCTACACCTTC CASSFSGVYGYTF
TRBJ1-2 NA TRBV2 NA TGTGCCAGCAGTGAGGGGCAGGGAGGTAACTATGGCTACACCTTC CASSEGQGGNYGYTF
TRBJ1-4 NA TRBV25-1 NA TGTGCCAGCAGTGAAGGGAGGGGCGCAGACAAACTGTTTTTT CASSEGRGADKLFF